This is a list of T cell receptor beta chains from one sample in a study of response to subunit inactivated influenza vaccine. In TCRdb, the RT-PCR reads were re-called with MiXCR into one record per CDR3 protein. The sample records about 800,000 distinct CDR3 sequences, over 20% being singletons. The source material was PBMCs from blood, sampled more than 4 days after vaccination. These receptors all come from a man aged 45 to 65 who received an inactivated influenza vaccine. Each CDR3 is given with its conserved first and last residue. A D gene is named only where the DNA matches it firmly. The size entry is marked missing in some rows and otherwise reads once, few, many or a size class.

TRBJ2-2 TRBV20-1 few TRBD1 TGCAGTGCTATGCCCGGGACAGGGGTACAGTCCGGGGAGCTGTTTTTT CSAMPGTGVQSGELFF
TRBJ2-3 TRBV4-3 many - TGCGCCTCAAGTGGAGCAGGACTCACAGATACGCAGTATTTT CASSGAGLTDTQYF
TRBJ2-7 TRBV29-1 - TRBD2 TGCAGCGTTGAGCTCCACTGGTCTAGCGGGAGGGCTAGCGAGCAGTACTTC CSVELHWSSGRASEQYF
TRBJ1-1 TRBV5-1 - TRBD1 TGCGCCAGCAGCAGGACAGGAACAGCGGGGGACACTGAAGCTTTCTTT CASSRTGTAGDTEAFF
TRBJ2-5 TRBV5-1 few - TGCGCCAGCAGCTTGGAGATGAAGACCCAGTACTTC CASSLEMKTQYF
TRBJ1-1 TRBV9 few - TGTGCCAGCAGCCCGAGCCGGGGGGGCGCAATCCTGAACACTGAAGCTTTCTTT CASSPSRGGAILNTEAFF
TRBJ1-2 TRBV4-2 few - TGTGCCAGCAGCCAAGAAAGGTTCTATGGCTACACCTTC CASSQERFYGYTF
TRBJ2-1 TRBV20-1 - TRBD2 TGCAGTGCTGCGCCGGGACTAGCGGGCTCCTACAATGAGCAGTTCTTC CSAAPGLAGSYNEQFF
TRBJ2-2 TRBV5-1 many - TGCGCCAGCAGCGGACAGAACACCGGGGAGCTGTTTTTT CASSGQNTGELFF
TRBJ2-1 TRBV4-3 - TRBD2 TGCGCCAGCAGCCAGGGATTGCGGGGGGGCGCTTTAAATGAGCAGTTCTTC CASSQGLRGGALNEQFF
TRBJ1-4 TRBV3-1 few - TGTGCCAGCAGCCCGGGGATTGAAAAACTGTTTTTT CASSPGIEKLFF
TRBJ2-7 TRBV20-1 few TRBD2 TGCAGTGCTCCTGGGCACGGGTGGGGGGGTGAGCAGTACTTC CSAPGHGWGGEQYF
TRBJ1-1 TRBV5-6 few - TGTGCCAGCAGCTTGGGCAGGGTTGACACTGAAGCTTTCTTT CASSLGRVDTEAFF
TRBJ2-1 TRBV3-1 few TRBD1 TGTGCCAGCAGCTCTACTTGGACAGGGAGTCAGTTCTTC CASSSTWTGSQFF
TRBJ2-2 TRBV7-9 - - TGTGCCAGCAGCTATCGATACAGGGACACGAACACCGGGGAGCTGTTTTTT CASSYRYRDTNTGELFF
TRBJ2-3 TRBV29-1 many TRBD1 TGCAGCGTTTTCGGAAAACAGGGGGGCCCAGGAGATACGCAGTATTTT CSVFGKQGGPGDTQYF
TRBJ1-2 TRBV29-1 few TRBD1 TGCAGCGTTAAGGGACAGACCTATGGCTACACCTTC CSVKGQTYGYTF
TRBJ1-2 TRBV5-1 many TRBD1 TGCGCCAGCAGCTTTTTCGTCAGGGGGCTTTCTAACTATGGCTACACCTTC CASSFFVRGLSNYGYTF
TRBJ2-3 TRBV6-1 many TRBD2 TGTGCCAGCACACGGCGGGGGGCCCGAGATACGCAGTATTTT CASTRRGARDTQYF
TRBJ2-7 TRBV10-3 many - TGTGCCATAAGAAAGACATCCGGGACCCAAGAGTACGAGCAGTACTTC CAIRKTSGTQEYEQYF
TRBJ2-5 TRBV4-1 - - TGCGCCAGCAGCCCGGTAGGGCAGGGGGGGACAGAGACCCAGTACTTC CASSPVGQGGTETQYF
TRBJ2-1 TRBV9 few - TGTGCCAGCAGCGTAGCACGGGGTCCCTACAATGAGCAGTTCTTC CASSVARGPYNEQFF
TRBJ2-5 TRBV5-6 many TRBD1 TGTGCCAGCAGCTTGGACGGTCAGGGGGCGAATAAACCAGGGGAGACCCAGTACTTC CASSLDGQGANKPGETQYF
TRBJ2-2 TRBV20-1 - - TGCAGTGCTAGGGCAAGAGGTGGGACCGGGGAGCTGTTTTTT CSARARGGTGELFF